Following are 25 T cell receptor beta chains from one sample sequenced in a study of T cells after somatic rescue of genetic block. Sequenced by immunoSEQ multiplex PCR; TCRdb stores in-frame clones only, minus some. The sample consists of 9,500 to 12,000 clones, about four fifths of them appearing once. Material: peripheral blood mononuclear cells (PBMCs). The receptor set was obtained from a boy younger than 18.

There are a few counts of this clone. The chain couples TRBV2 to TRBJ2-5; D call uncertain. This CDR3 has 11 residues. Germline CDR1 SNHLY, CDR2 FYNNEI. With 3 bases removed from V and 5 bases from J, the gap between germline ends came to 4 bases. CDR3 sequence (DNA): TGTGCCAGCAGTGAGATGGAGACCCAGTACTTC. As protein: CASSEMETQYF.

This clone is medium-sized. J is TRBJ1-5 and V is TRBV2; 8 bases are shared with TRBD1. CDR3 length: 12 amino acids. V shed 6 bases, J shed 7 bases, and the junction held 2 bases outside the gene matches. CDR1 and CDR2 from the germline V gene are SNHLY and FYNNEI. In nucleotides, the CDR3 is TGTGCCAGCAGGCAGGGGGCACAGCCCCAGCATTTT. Its translation: CASRQGAQPQHF.

The chain carries TRBV9 and TRBJ2-7; 14 bases are a match to TRBD2. This CDR3 has 15 residues. In germline, CDR1 is SGDLS, CDR2 YYNGEE. With V trimmed by 2 bases and J by 6 bases, 4 bases remained unmatched. The CDR3 nucleotides are TGTGCCAGCAGCGTGGAAGGACTAGCGGGAGGCGAGCAGTACTTC. Protein sequence: CASSVEGLAGGEQYF.

This CDR3 reads CASSSRGIHTDIQYF. For the CDR3, the DNA is TGTGCCAGCAGCTCACGGGGGATTCACACGGACATTCAGTACTTC. The J gene is TRBJ2-4, the V gene TRBV7-2; D perhaps matches TRBD2 (6 bases). The CDR3 sequence is 15 residues long. The V end was cut by 4 bases, the J end by 8 bases, with 18 bases between. CDR1 is SGHTA and CDR2 is FQGNSA in the germline V gene.

The genes are TRBV15 and TRBJ1-2; 9 bases are shared with TRBD1. V lost 3 bases to trimming and J lost 7 bases; unmatched junction nucleotides: 12. The germline gives CDR1 LNHNV, CDR2 YYDKDF (reference sequence). The CDR3 totals 16 residues. The CDR3 coding sequence is TGTGCCACCAGCAGCCCCCTTAAACAGGGGGCCGGTGGCTACACCTTC. The encoded protein is CATSSPLKQGAGGYTF.

The chain recombines TRBV28 with TRBJ2-1; weak D call: TRBD1 (5 bases). With 3 bases removed from V and 13 bases from J, the gap between germline ends came to 13 bases. This CDR3 is 12 amino acids long. CDR1 MDHEN and CDR2 SYDVKM come from the germline V gene. CDR3 coding DNA: TGTGCCAGCAGTTTTACAGGTCGTGGACAGTTCTTC. Amino acid sequence: CASSFTGRGQFF.

V usage is TRBV7-8 and J usage is TRBJ2-3, with D hard to call. The V end was cut by 3 bases, the J end by 1 base, with 11 bases between. Germline assignment: CDR1 SGHVS and CDR2 FQNEAQ. The CDR3 is 15 residues long. CDR3 DNA sequence: TGTGCCAGCAGCTTCCACTGGGCCCGCACAGATACGCAGTATTTT. Protein: CASSFHWARTDTQYF.

This clone showed up just a few times. In DNA form, the CDR3 reads TGTGCCAGCAGTCCAAGGACAGGGTTATCTGGAAACACCATATATTTT. Its translation: CASSPRTGLSGNTIYF. The V gene is TRBV28, the J gene TRBJ1-3, with 8 bases identical to TRBD1. Unmatched junction bases numbered 7, after V lost 5 bases and J lost 1 base. This CDR3 has 16 residues. Germline lookup yields CDR1 MDHEN and CDR2 SYDVKM.

The V and J genes are TRBV19 and TRBJ1-1; D gene uncertain. The CDR3 is made up of 13 amino acids. V was clipped by 9 bases and J by 4 bases, with 15 bases between them. The germline CDR1 and CDR2 sequences are LNHDA and SQIVND (reference sequence). CDR3 DNA sequence: TGTGCCAGCAAAAGGCGGTCCCCCACTGAAGCTTTCTTT. This codes for CASKRRSPTEAFF.

The V and J genes are TRBV7-8 and TRBJ2-7; D is unresolved. With 1 base removed from V and 3 bases from J, the gap between germline ends came to 4 bases. The CDR3 runs 12 residues. Germline CDR1 reads SGHVS; CDR2 reads FQNEAQ. Written as DNA, the CDR3 is TGTGCCAGCAGCTTAGGGGACTACGAGCAGTACTTC. This encodes CASSLGDYEQYF.

This clone was observed once. This rearrangement joins TRBV29-1 to TRBJ2-3; weak D call: TRBD1 (5 bases). Looked up from germline, CDR1 is SQVTM and CDR2 is ANQGSEA. The V end was cut by 5 bases, the J end by 8 bases, with 26 bases between. The CDR3 covers 16 residues. The CDR3 DNA follows: TGCAGCGTTCCCTTAGGGGCAGGTGGGCGACCTAGTACGCAGTATTTT. Translating it yields CSVPLGAGGRPSTQYF.

This chain joins TRBV29-1 and TRBJ2-7; possibly TRBD2 for D (6 bases). The CDR3 extends over 13 amino acids. Looked up from germline, CDR1 is SQVTM and CDR2 is ANQGSEA. With 4 bases removed from V and 1 base from J, the gap between germline ends came to 11 bases. CDR3 nucleotide sequence: TGCAGCGTTGTTAGGGACTCTTCCTACGAGCAGTACTTC. Translating gives CSVVRDSSYEQYF.

This clone has just a few counts. The genes are TRBV11-2 and TRBJ2-7; 11 bases agree with TRBD2. CDR1 is SGHAT, CDR2 FQNNGV, per germline. The CDR3 loop spans 17 amino acids. V lost 2 bases, J lost 2 bases, and 8 bases stayed unmatched. Here the CDR3 reads CASSLLAGGPSTYEQYF. CDR3 sequence (DNA): TGTGCCAGCAGCTTACTAGCGGGAGGCCCCTCAACCTACGAGCAGTACTTC.

J is TRBJ2-1 and V is TRBV6-6; tentatively, D is TRBD1 or TRBD2 (5 bases each). Germline V gene lookup returns CDR1 MNHNY and CDR2 SVGAGI (reference sequence). V was pared by 2 bases and J by 9 bases, with 11 bases between. The length of the CDR3 is 13 residues. CDR3 amino acids: CASSYGGEVEQFF. CDR3 nucleotide sequence: TGTGCCAGCAGTTACGGGGGAGAGGTTGAGCAGTTCTTC.

The V and J genes are TRBV18 and TRBJ1-4; D might be TRBD1 (6 bases). Germline CDR1 and CDR2: KGHSH and LQKENI. V gave up 6 bases and J gave up 8 bases, with 10 bases separating them. This CDR3 is built from 12 residues. CDR3 coding DNA: TGTGCCAGCTCGGGGGCCCTGGAAAAACTGTTTTTT. Translation: CASSGALEKLFF. Combining the CDR3 with reference TRBV18 and TRBJ1-4 gives the whole variable domain NAGVMQNPRHLVRRRGQEARLRCSPMKGHSHVYWYRQLPEEGLKFMVYLQKENIIDESGMPKERFSAEFPKEGPSILRIQQVVRGDSAAYFCASSGALEKLFFGSGTQLSVL.

This rearrangement joins TRBV28 to TRBJ1-2; D is undetermined. Trimming took off 5 bases at V and 1 base at J, with 11 bases between the two ends. The CDR3 is 14 amino acids. Germline-derived CDR1 and CDR2 are MDHEN and SYDVKM. In nucleotides, the CDR3 is TGTGCCAGCAGTCCCCACCGAGGTAACTATGGCTACACCTTC. The encoded protein is CASSPHRGNYGYTF.

The chain carries TRBV10-3 and TRBJ1-5, with no clear D. This CDR3 is built from 12 residues. Germline-derived CDR1 and CDR2 are ENHRY and SYGVKD. The V and J ends lost 3 bases and 9 bases respectively, with 9 bases between them. CDR3 nucleotide sequence: TGTGCCATCAGTGACGGAGTCGGGCCCCAGCATTTT. Its translation is CAISDGVGPQHF.

V usage is TRBV5-6 and J usage is TRBJ1-6; the match to TRBD1 covers 7 bases. This CDR3 spans 15 amino acids. The trim removed 4 bases at V and 9 bases at J, leaving 10 bases unmatched. Germline loops: CDR1 SGHDT, CDR2 YYEEEE. The CDR3 DNA is TGTGCCAGCAGCCCATGGAACCGGGACAGTTCACCCCTCCACTTT. It yields the protein CASSPWNRDSSPLHF. The entire variable domain, with the rest obtained from reference TRBV5-6 and TRBJ1-6, is as follows: DAGVTQSPTHLIKTRGQQVTLRCSPKSGHDTVSWYQQALGQGPQFIFQYYEEEERQRGNFPDRFSGHQFPNYSSELNVNALLLGDSALYLCASSPWNRDSSPLHFGNGTRLTVT.

V usage is TRBV15 and J usage is TRBJ1-5; D uncertain. The CDR3 length is 12 residues. The germline gives CDR1 LNHNV, CDR2 YYDKDF (reference sequence). Trimming pared 0 bases from V and 12 bases from J, leaving 9 bases between. CDR3 in amino acids: CATSREYGIQHF. The CDR3 DNA sequence: TGTGCCACCAGCAGAGAATACGGGATCCAGCATTTT.

The V call is TRBV28, the J call TRBJ2-1; D gene ambiguous. Trimming left V 6 bases short and J 5 bases short, with 11 bases between. The CDR3 consists of 13 residues. Germline V gene lookup returns CDR1 MDHEN and CDR2 SYDVKM. The chain's CDR3 is CASRLGPHNEQFF. CDR3 sequence (DNA): TGTGCCAGCAGACTCGGGCCTCACAATGAGCAGTTCTTC.

This clone was seen more than once but under ten times. The V gene is TRBV2, the J gene TRBJ1-2; no clear D gene. V was pared by 1 base and J by 5 bases, with 5 bases between. This CDR3 is 12 amino acids long. Looked up from germline, CDR1 is SNHLY and CDR2 is FYNNEI. CDR3 DNA: TGTGCCAGCAGTGAAGGGAAGTATGGCTACACCTTC. Amino acid sequence: CASSEGKYGYTF.

V and J are TRBV6-6 and TRBJ2-7, with 10 bases fitting TRBD2. The CDR3 extends over 14 amino acids. Germline CDR1 is MNHNY and CDR2 is SVGAGI (reference sequence). With 5 bases clipped from V and 3 bases from J, the junction kept 4 bases outside the gene matches. The CDR3: CASSTSGKVYEQYF. As DNA, the CDR3 is TGTGCCAGCAGTACTAGCGGGAAGGTCTACGAGCAGTACTTC.

V usage is TRBV2 and J usage is TRBJ1-3; D is undetermined. CDR1 is SNHLY, CDR2 FYNNEI, per germline. V lost 2 bases, J lost 0 bases, and 11 bases lay in between. The CDR3 runs 16 residues. The CDR3, as DNA: TGTGCCAGCAGTGAAAGACGGACGAGCTCTGGAAACACCATATATTTT. It specifies CASSERRTSSGNTIYF.

Here the CDR3 reads CASSLDGSTEAFF. In nucleotides, the CDR3 is TGTGCCAGCAGCTTAGACGGGAGCACTGAAGCTTTCTTT. The gene calls are TRBV7-6 and TRBJ1-1; no reliable D call. The CDR3 is 13 amino acids. V was shortened by 1 base and J by 4 bases, with 7 bases between the two germline ends. Germline CDR1 and CDR2: SGHVS and FNYEAQ. The whole variable domain, remainder taken from reference TRBV7-6 and TRBJ1-1, is GAGVSQSPRYKVTKRGQDVALRCDPISGHVSLYWYRQALGQGPEFLTYFNYEAQQDKSGLPNDRFSAERPEGSISTLTIQRTEQRDSAMYRCASSLDGSTEAFFGQGTRLTVV.

This clone has more than one count but fewer than ten. The V call is TRBV27, the J call TRBJ1-2; tentatively, D is TRBD1 (5 bases). CDR1 and CDR2 (germline): MNHEY, SMNVEV (reference sequence). The CDR3 sequence is 13 residues long. V was shortened by 3 bases and J by 3 bases, with 8 bases between the two germline ends. CDR3 in amino acids: CASSFGGHYGYTF. The CDR3 DNA sequence: TGTGCCAGCAGTTTTGGGGGACACTATGGCTACACCTTC.